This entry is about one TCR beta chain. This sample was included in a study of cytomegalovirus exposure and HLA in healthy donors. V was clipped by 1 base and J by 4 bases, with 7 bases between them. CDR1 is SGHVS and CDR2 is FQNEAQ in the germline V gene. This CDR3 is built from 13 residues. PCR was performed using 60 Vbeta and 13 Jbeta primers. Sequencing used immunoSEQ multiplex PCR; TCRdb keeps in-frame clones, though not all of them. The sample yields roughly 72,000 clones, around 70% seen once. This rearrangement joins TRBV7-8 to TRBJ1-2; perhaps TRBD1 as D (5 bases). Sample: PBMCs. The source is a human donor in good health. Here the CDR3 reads CASSLGRAYGYTF. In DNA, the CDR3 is TGTGCCAGCAGCTTAGGCAGGGCCTATGGCTACACCTTC.